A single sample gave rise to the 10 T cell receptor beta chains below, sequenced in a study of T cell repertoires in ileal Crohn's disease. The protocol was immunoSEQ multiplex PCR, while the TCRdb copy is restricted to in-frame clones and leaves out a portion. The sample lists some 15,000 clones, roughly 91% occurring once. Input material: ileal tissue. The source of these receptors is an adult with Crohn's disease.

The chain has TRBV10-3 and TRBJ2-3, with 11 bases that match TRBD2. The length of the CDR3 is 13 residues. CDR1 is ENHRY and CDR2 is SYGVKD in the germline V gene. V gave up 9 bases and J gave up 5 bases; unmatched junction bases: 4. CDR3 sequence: CAISGGVGDTQYF. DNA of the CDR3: TGTGCCATTAGCGGGGGGGTGGGAGATACGCAGTATTTT.

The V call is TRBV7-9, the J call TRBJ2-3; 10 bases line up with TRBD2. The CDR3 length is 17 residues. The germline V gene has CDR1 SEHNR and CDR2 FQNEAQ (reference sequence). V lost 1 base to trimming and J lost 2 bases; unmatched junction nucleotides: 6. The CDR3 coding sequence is TGTGCCAGCAGCTTAGTAGGTAGCGGGGGGCCCACAGATACGCAGTATTTT. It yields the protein CASSLVGSGGPTDTQYF. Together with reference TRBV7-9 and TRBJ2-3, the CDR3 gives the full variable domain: DTGVSQNPRHKITKRGQNVTFRCDPISEHNRLYWYRQTLGQGPEFLTYFQNEAQLEKSRLLSDRFSAERPKGSFSTLEIQRTEQGDSAMYLCASSLVGSGGPTDTQYFGPGTRLTVL.

For the CDR3, the DNA is TGTGCCAGTAGTATGAGTGCCGGGGAGCTGTTTTTT. Amino acid sequence: CASSMSAGELFF. The chain recombines TRBV19 with TRBJ2-2; no firm D call. Per germline, CDR1 LNHDA and CDR2 SQIVND (reference sequence). V was pared by 3 bases and J by 6 bases, with 5 bases between. The CDR3 has 12 amino acids.

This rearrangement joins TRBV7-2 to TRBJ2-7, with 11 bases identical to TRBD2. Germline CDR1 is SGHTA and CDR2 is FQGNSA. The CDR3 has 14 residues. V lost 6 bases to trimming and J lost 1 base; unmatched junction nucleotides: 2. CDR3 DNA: TGTGCCAGCAGGATAGCGGGGGGGTCCTACGAGCAGTACTTC. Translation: CASRIAGGSYEQYF.

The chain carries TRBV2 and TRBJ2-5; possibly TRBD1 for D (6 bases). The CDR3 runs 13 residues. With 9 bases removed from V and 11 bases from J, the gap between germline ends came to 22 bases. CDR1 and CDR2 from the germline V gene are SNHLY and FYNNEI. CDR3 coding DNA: TGTGCCAGTTGCTTTGCGGCAGGGGTTGAGCAGTACTTC. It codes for CASCFAAGVEQYF.

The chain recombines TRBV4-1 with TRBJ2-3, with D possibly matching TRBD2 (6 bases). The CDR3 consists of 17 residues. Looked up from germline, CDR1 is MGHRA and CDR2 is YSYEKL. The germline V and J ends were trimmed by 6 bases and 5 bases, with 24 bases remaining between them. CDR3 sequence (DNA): TGCGCCAGCAGTAGGGCAGGTAGTAGCGGTTGGGTAGATACGCAGTATTTT. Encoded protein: CASSRAGSSGWVDTQYF.

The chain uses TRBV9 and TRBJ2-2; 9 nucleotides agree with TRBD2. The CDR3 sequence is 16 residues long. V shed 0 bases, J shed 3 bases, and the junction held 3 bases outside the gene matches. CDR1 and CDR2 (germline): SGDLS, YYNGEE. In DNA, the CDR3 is TGTGCCAGCAGCGTAGTGAGCGGGGGGTACACCGGGGAGCTGTTTTTT. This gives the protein CASSVVSGGYTGELFF.

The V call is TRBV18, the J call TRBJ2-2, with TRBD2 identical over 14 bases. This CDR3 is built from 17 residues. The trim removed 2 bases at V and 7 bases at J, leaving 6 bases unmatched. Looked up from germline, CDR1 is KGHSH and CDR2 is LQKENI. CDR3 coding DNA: TGTGCCAGCTCACCATCGGGACTAGCGGGGGAGAGCGGGGAGCTGTTTTTT. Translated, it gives CASSPSGLAGESGELFF.

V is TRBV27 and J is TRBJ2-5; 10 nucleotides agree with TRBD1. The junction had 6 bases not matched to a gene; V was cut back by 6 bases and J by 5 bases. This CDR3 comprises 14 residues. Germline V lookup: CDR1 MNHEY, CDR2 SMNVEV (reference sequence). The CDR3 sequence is CASRDRGQWETQYF. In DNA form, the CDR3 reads TGTGCCAGCAGAGACAGGGGGCAGTGGGAGACCCAGTACTTC.

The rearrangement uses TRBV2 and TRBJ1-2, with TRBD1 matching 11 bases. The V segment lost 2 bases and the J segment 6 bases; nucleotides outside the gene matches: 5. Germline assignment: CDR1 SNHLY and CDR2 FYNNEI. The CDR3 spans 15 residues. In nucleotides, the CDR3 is TGTGCCAGCAGTGAACTCAGGACAGGGGGCGATGGCTACACCTTC. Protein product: CASSELRTGGDGYTF. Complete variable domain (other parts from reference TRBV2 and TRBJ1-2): EPEVTQTPSHQVTQMGQEVILRCVPISNHLYFYWYRQILGQKVEFLVSFYNNEISEKSEIFDDQFSVERPDGSNFTLKIRSTKLEDSAMYFCASSELRTGGDGYTFGSGTRLTVV.